This T cell receptor (beta chain) is drawn from a study of CD8 T cells in Susac syndrome. An input of about 0.5 to 1 ug of RNA was subjected to reverse transcription using random hexamers. Amplification of TCR beta CDR3 spanned 54 Vbeta and 13 Jbeta via immunoSEQ multiplex PCR. TCRdb reanalysed the immunoSEQ multiplex PCR reads using MiXCR and keeps one entry per CDR3 protein. The table records 150,000 to 180,000 distinct CDR3 sequences, approximately 94% of them present only once. The CDR3 is made up of 15 amino acids. CDR1 and CDR2 from the germline V gene are DFQATT and SNEGSKA (reference sequence). Trimming stripped 3 bases from V and 0 bases from J, with 12 bases between. Note on this clonotype: Its antigen is unidentified.

General observations from the study: Regarding the TCR sequencing and HLA analysis, the study admitted that a relatively small number of individuals were involved.

The TCR was taken from a human donor with multiple sclerosis. The chain links TRBV20-1 to TRBJ1-5; D remains ambiguous. Specimen: CD8+ T cells from PBMCs. The CDR3: CSASPQPYSNQPQHF. In DNA form, the CDR3 reads TGCAGTGCTAGCCCTCAACCTTATAGCAATCAGCCCCAGCATTTT.